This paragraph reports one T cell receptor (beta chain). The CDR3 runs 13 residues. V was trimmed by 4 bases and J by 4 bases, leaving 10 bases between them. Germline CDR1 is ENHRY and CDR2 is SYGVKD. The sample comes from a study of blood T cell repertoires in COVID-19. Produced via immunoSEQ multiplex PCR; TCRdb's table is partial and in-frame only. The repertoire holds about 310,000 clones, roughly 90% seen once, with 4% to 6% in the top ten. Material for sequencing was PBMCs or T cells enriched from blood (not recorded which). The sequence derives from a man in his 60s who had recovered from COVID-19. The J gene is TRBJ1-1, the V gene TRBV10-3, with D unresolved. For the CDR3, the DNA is TGTGCCATCAGTGGTCCGGGGATCACTGAAGCTTTCTTT. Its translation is CAISGPGITEAFF.